This T cell receptor beta chain was obtained from a study of blood T cell repertoires in COVID-19. Study-level information: Whether acute or convalescent, the COVID-19 samples came from the United States, Italy and Spain.

Produced via immunoSEQ multiplex PCR; TCRdb's table is partial and in-frame only. Found here are approximately 270,000 clones, about 89% of them singletons; the top ten hold around 8.8%. The CDR3 spans 11 residues. V was clipped by 6 bases and J by 5 bases, with 10 bases between them. From germline, CDR1 is SQVTM and CDR2 ANQGSEA. The chain joins TRBV29-1 to TRBJ2-5, with TRBD2 as a possible D gene (6 bases). Sequencing was done on a sample of peripheral blood. The clonotype was recovered from a man in his forties with active or convalescent COVID-19. The DNA of the CDR3 is TGCAGCGTCCCCCGGGGGGAGACCCAGTACTTC. It translates to CSVPRGETQYF.